These 9 T cell receptor beta chains share one sample of origin, sequenced in a study of cytomegalovirus exposure and HLA in healthy donors. PCR was performed using 60 Vbeta and 13 Jbeta primers. The data were produced by immunoSEQ multiplex PCR, yet TCRdb's version contains in-frame clones alone and is incomplete. In the table there are about 200,000 clones, more than 65% of which are singletons. The sequenced sample consisted of PBMCs. Receptors originate from a man aged 40-50 years in good health and CMV-seropositive.

This clone was recorded a few times. This chain connects TRBV7-6 to TRBJ2-5; TRBD1 aligns across 8 bases. Germline CDR1 reads SGHVS; CDR2 reads FNYEAQ. The CDR3 contains 14 residues. V shed 4 bases and J 5 bases; nucleotides not matched to a gene: 6. The CDR3 loop is CASSWTGKAETQYF. In DNA, the CDR3 is TGTGCCAGCAGCTGGACAGGGAAGGCCGAGACCCAGTACTTC.

The chain joins TRBV2 to TRBJ1-5; D is perhaps TRBD1 (5 bases). The germline CDR1 and CDR2 sequences are SNHLY and FYNNEI. Trimming removed 6 bases from V and 2 bases from J, with 11 bases in between. The CDR3 is 14 amino acids. As DNA, the CDR3 is TGTGCCAGCAGCATAGGAGGGGGCAATCAGCCCCAGCATTTT. This gives the protein CASSIGGGNQPQHF.

The genes are TRBV18 and TRBJ2-3; D is possibly TRBD2 (6 bases). CDR1 is KGHSH, CDR2 LQKENI, per germline. The CDR3 extends over 14 amino acids. Trimming took 8 bases from V and 4 from J, leaving 16 bases between them. The CDR3 coding sequence is TGTGCCAGCAAATCGGGGGTTAGCGCAGATACGCAGTATTTT. Translation gives CASKSGVSADTQYF.

The V and J genes are TRBV19 and TRBJ2-7; 7 nucleotides agree with TRBD1. V lost 3 bases, J lost 2 bases, and 7 bases stayed unmatched. Germline V gives CDR1 LNHDA, CDR2 SQIVND (reference sequence). The CDR3 loop spans 15 amino acids. CDR3 sequence (DNA): TGTGCCAGTAGTATCGGAAGGGGGCCTACCTACGAGCAGTACTTC. Its translation: CASSIGRGPTYEQYF.

The chain is built from TRBV18 and TRBJ2-2; possibly TRBD2 for D (6 bases). CDR1 is KGHSH, CDR2 LQKENI, per germline. V dropped 2 bases and J dropped 0 bases, with 13 bases sitting between them. The CDR3 contains 17 residues. CDR3 nucleotides: TGTGCCAGCTCACCAACCGGGAGCGCCACGAACACCGGGGAGCTGTTTTTT. As protein: CASSPTGSATNTGELFF.

This chain links TRBV10-3 with TRBJ2-1; a possible D gene is TRBD2 (6 bases). Per germline, CDR1 ENHRY and CDR2 SYGVKD. V lost 0 bases and J 10 bases, leaving 19 bases between the germline ends. The CDR3 consists of 16 residues. The CDR3 region is CAISESMPTGVREQFF. DNA for the CDR3: TGTGCCATCAGTGAGTCGATGCCTACGGGGGTGAGGGAGCAGTTCTTC.

The V gene is TRBV4-1, the J gene TRBJ2-7; D perhaps matches TRBD1 (6 bases). This CDR3 spans 15 amino acids. V was cut by 5 bases and J by 3 bases, with 17 bases left in between. Germline V gene data show CDR1 as MGHRA and CDR2 as YSYEKL. The CDR3 DNA follows: TGCGCCAGCAGCTTACGATCCGGGACATACTACGAGCAGTACTTC. This encodes CASSLRSGTYYEQYF.

This clone appeared a few times. The chain has TRBV5-1 and TRBJ1-2, with 7 bases fitting TRBD1. Unmatched junction bases numbered 2, after V lost 4 bases and J lost 2 bases. Germline CDR1 is SGHRS and CDR2 is YFSETQ. The CDR3 has 13 residues. The CDR3 nucleotides are TGCGCCAGCAGCCAGACAGGGAACTATGGCTACACCTTC. Encoded protein: CASSQTGNYGYTF.

The count of this clone is one. This sequence joins TRBV6-5 and TRBJ1-3, with D unclear. The CDR3 consists of 13 residues. Germline-derived CDR1 and CDR2 are MNHEY and SVGAGI. The ends were cut back, 2 bases at V and 4 bases at J, with 6 bases in the middle. CDR3 sequence: CASSYGGGNTIYF. The DNA of the CDR3 is TGTGCCAGCAGTTACGGCGGAGGAAACACCATATATTTT.